Presented here are 5 T cell receptor beta chains from one specimen sequenced in a study of shared clonotypes between healthy human individuals. Generated by immunoSEQ multiplex PCR, the TCRdb table keeps only in-frame clones and is missing some. The table records around 750,000 clones, 74% of them present only once. Sequences were obtained from memory CD4+ T cells sorted from blood. Specified subset: CD45RA-negative fraction. The origin of the receptors is a woman in her twenties or thirties in good health.

The genes are TRBV19 and TRBJ1-5; 8 nucleotides agree with TRBD1. The V segment lost 5 bases and the J segment 2 bases; nucleotides outside the gene matches: 8. There are 16 residues in the CDR3. Germline values: CDR1 LNHDA, CDR2 SQIVND (reference sequence). The CDR3, as DNA: TGTGCCAGTAGTCACCTGACAGGGGCAGGCAATCAGCCCCAGCATTTT. Protein sequence: CASSHLTGAGNQPQHF.

The chain has TRBV10-3 and TRBJ2-1; maybe TRBD2 (5 bases). Trimming pared 6 bases from V and 5 bases from J, leaving 14 bases between. The CDR3 spans 14 residues. The germline V gene encodes CDR1 ENHRY and CDR2 SYGVKD. CDR3 sequence: CAISPDSSDNEQFF. The CDR3 nucleotides read TGTGCCATCAGCCCGGACTCATCGGACAATGAGCAGTTCTTC.

The chain is built from TRBV18 and TRBJ2-7; D gene uncertain. V lost 2 bases and J 4 bases, leaving 9 bases between the germline ends. The length of the CDR3 is 13 residues. CDR1 KGHSH and CDR2 LQKENI come from the germline V gene. CDR3 nucleotide sequence: TGTGCCAGCTCACCAACGACCTTATACGAGCAGTACTTC. Protein: CASSPTTLYEQYF.

The J gene is TRBJ2-1, the V gene TRBV7-2; D remains unclear. Germline CDR1 reads SGHTA; CDR2 reads FQGNSA. The CDR3 has 14 residues. V lost 1 base, J lost 3 bases, and 7 bases lay in between. This chain's CDR3 is CASSLVANYNEQFF. The CDR3 DNA sequence: TGTGCCAGCAGCTTAGTAGCCAACTACAATGAGCAGTTCTTC.

The genes are TRBV5-4 and TRBJ1-1; D is unclear. Between the trimmed V and J ends, which lost 0 bases and 3 bases, there was a span of 6 bases. This CDR3 is 13 amino acids long. Germline V gives CDR1 SGHNT, CDR2 YYREEE (reference sequence). The CDR3 bases are TGTGCCAGCAGCTTGGTACCGGACACTGAAGCTTTCTTT. Amino acid sequence: CASSLVPDTEAFF. The entire variable domain, with the rest obtained from reference TRBV5-4 and TRBJ1-1, is as follows: ETGVTQSPTHLIKTRGQQVTLRCSSQSGHNTVSWYQQALGQGPQFIFQYYREEENGRGNFPPRFSGLQFPNYSSELNVNALELDDSALYLCASSLVPDTEAFFGQGTRLTVV.